The 5 T cell receptor beta chains reported below all come from one sample, sequenced in a study of T cells expressing NK-cell markers. TCRdb re-called the 5' RACE reads; one entry per CDR3 protein, DNA not given. Its listing shows 250,000 or so distinct CDR3 sequences. The sequenced material came from blood T cells: a sorted CD56 or NKG2C T cell subset, CD4+ or CD8+ T cells, or bulk PBMC T cells (not recorded which). These receptors all stem from a woman between 18 and 75 years old in good health.

This chain joins TRBV7-2 and TRBJ2-3; the D call of TRBD1 rests on TCRdb alone, since no DNA is present to check it. The CDR3 sequence is 14 residues long. CDR1 and CDR2 from the germline V gene are SGHTA and FQGNSA. The chain's CDR3 is CASSRTGSADTQYF.

J is TRBJ2-1 and V is TRBV20-1. The CDR3 spans 14 residues. Germline V gene lookup returns CDR1 DFQATT and CDR2 SNEGSKA (reference sequence). The CDR3 protein is CSARGGNSYNEQYF.

The genes are TRBV14 and TRBJ2-1. The CDR3 extends over 15 amino acids. Germline values: CDR1 SGHDN, CDR2 FVKESK. The CDR3 loop reads CASSQDLGKTNEQFF.

The CDR3 spells CAISEREGLFEQFF. This chain joins TRBV10-3 and TRBJ2-1; the D call from TCRdb, TRBD2, cannot be confirmed without DNA. CDR3 length: 14 amino acids. The V gene's germline CDR1 is ENHRY and CDR2 SYGVKD.

CDR3 residues: CASTTLGNEQFF. V and J are TRBV28 and TRBJ2-1; without DNA, the TCRdb call of TRBD2 cannot be checked. The CDR3 is 12 amino acids. Germline assignment: CDR1 MDHEN and CDR2 SYDVKM.